This T cell receptor beta chain stems from a study of identical twins. This clonotype has just a few counts. Its cognate antigen is unknown. One entry per CDR3 protein results from TCRdb running MiXCR on the 5' RACE reads. The sample yields approximately 490,000 distinct CDR3 sequences, under 25% seen once. There are 15 residues in the CDR3. Germline lookup yields CDR1 MDHEN and CDR2 SYDVKM. V was pared by 2 bases and J by 7 bases, with 15 bases between. Study-wide results and caveats: Low generation-probability sequences were in excess among twin-shared out-of-frame alpha sequences.

The same data also went into a second study, on yellow fever vaccine responses in identical twins.

This clonotype was sampled from a woman aged 18-29 years in good health. The chain combines TRBV28 with TRBJ1-5; D not certain. The sequenced sample consisted of CD4+ T cells sorted from blood. The CDR3 DNA is TGTGCCAGCAGTTTAGGGTATGGACTTGGGCAGCCCCAGCATTTT. Its translation is CASSLGYGLGQPQHF.